Below, 25 T cell receptor beta chains from the same sample are listed, as sequenced in a study of technical replicates of blood from a few donors. The repertoire was sequenced with immunoSEQ multiplex PCR; TCRdb's copy has only in-frame clones and lacks some. Of around 65,000 clones in the sample, around 86% were seen once. Source material: PBMCs. These receptors were collected from a human donor in good health. Some clones in this sample may be carry-over from other donors' samples.

The V gene is TRBV2, the J gene TRBJ1-6, with D hard to call. Germline V gene sequence: CDR1 SNHLY, CDR2 FYNNEI. V was cut by 0 bases and J by 6 bases, with 3 bases left in between. The CDR3 has 13 amino acids. CDR3 region: CASSEARNSPLHF. In DNA, the CDR3 is TGTGCCAGCAGTGAAGCTCGTAATTCACCCCTCCACTTT.

The chain couples TRBV5-1 to TRBJ2-7; the D gene is possibly TRBD2 (6 bases). From germline, CDR1 is SGHRS and CDR2 YFSETQ. V was clipped by 2 bases and J by 3 bases, with 9 bases between them. This CDR3 is built from 13 residues. This CDR3 is CASSLLASYEQYF. The CDR3 bases are TGCGCCAGCAGCTTACTAGCCAGCTACGAGCAGTACTTC.

This clone was counted once. CDR3 sequence: CAWSVGTDNYGYTF. In DNA, the CDR3 is TGTGCCTGGAGTGTAGGGACAGATAACTATGGCTACACCTTC. The chain has TRBV30 and TRBJ1-2; TRBD1 matches 7 bases. The trim removed 0 bases at V and 1 base at J, leaving 2 bases unmatched. Germline V gene data show CDR1 as GTSNPN and CDR2 as SVGIG (reference sequence). The CDR3 runs 14 residues.

The genes are TRBV4-2 and TRBJ2-2; TRBD2 matches 9 bases. The germline V gene has CDR1 LGHNA and CDR2 YNFKEQ. The V gene end was trimmed by 2 bases and the J gene end by 8 bases; junction bases not matched to a gene: 12. The CDR3 length is 17 residues. The CDR3 sequence: CASSQFGIAGVSGELFF. CDR3 nucleotide sequence: TGTGCCAGCAGCCAATTCGGGATAGCGGGAGTGTCGGGGGAGCTGTTTTTT.

The chain recombines TRBV4-1 with TRBJ2-7, with 7 bases fitting TRBD2. Per the germline V gene, CDR1 is MGHRA and CDR2 is YSYEKL. The CDR3 is 15 amino acids. J gave up 1 base and V 3 bases, and 6 bases lay outside the gene matches. CDR3 sequence reads: CASSHPGLDSYEQYF. As DNA, the CDR3 is TGCGCCAGCAGCCACCCTGGACTAGATTCCTACGAGCAGTACTTC.

The CDR3 protein is CASSPRGGAEAFF. The CDR3 DNA follows: TGTGCCAGCAGCCCCCGAGGGGGAGCTGAAGCTTTCTTT. The chain combines TRBV11-3 with TRBJ1-1; possibly TRBD1 for D (6 bases). Germline V gives CDR1 SGHNT, CDR2 YENEEA. The V end was cut by 5 bases, the J end by 6 bases, with 13 bases between. This CDR3 has 13 residues.

The chain is built from TRBV6-6 and TRBJ2-5; 8 bases are a match to TRBD2. The trim removed 8 bases at V and 3 bases at J, leaving 8 bases unmatched. CDR3 length: 14 amino acids. Germline V gene data show CDR1 as MNHNY and CDR2 as SVGAGI (reference sequence). CDR3 sequence reads: CASFRGGSEETQYF. CDR3 coding DNA: TGTGCCAGCTTTCGCGGGGGGTCGGAAGAGACCCAGTACTTC.

V usage is TRBV19 and J usage is TRBJ2-5, with D possibly being TRBD2 (6 bases). This CDR3 contains 14 residues. Germline CDR1 and CDR2: LNHDA and SQIVND (reference sequence). V dropped 5 bases and J dropped 0 bases, with 10 bases sitting between them. CDR3 DNA: TGTGCCAGTAGTCTTGGGGACTACCAAGAGACCCAGTACTTC. Protein: CASSLGDYQETQYF.

The J gene is TRBJ1-1, the V gene TRBV6-5; possibly TRBD1 for D (5 bases). Looked up from germline, CDR1 is MNHEY and CDR2 is SVGAGI. V was clipped by 5 bases and J by 1 base, with 14 bases between them. The CDR3 is made up of 15 amino acids. The CDR3 sequence: CASSADSLTNTEAFF. CDR3 DNA: TGTGCCAGCAGTGCTGACAGTTTAACGAACACTGAAGCTTTCTTT.

The V call is TRBV5-1, the J call TRBJ1-2; 8 bases are shared with TRBD1. This CDR3 has 14 amino acids. The germline gives CDR1 SGHRS, CDR2 YFSETQ. Trimming took 4 bases from V and 0 from J; bases not matched to a gene: 2. CDR3: CASSQQGANYGYTF. The CDR3 DNA reads TGCGCCAGCAGCCAACAGGGGGCTAACTATGGCTACACCTTC.

The table lists this clone with a few counts. The rearrangement uses TRBV7-9 and TRBJ2-7; the match to TRBD2 covers 7 bases. Germline V gives CDR1 SEHNR, CDR2 FQNEAQ (reference sequence). Trimming cost V 6 bases and J 2 bases; bases outside gene matches: 7. The CDR3 is 14 residues long. The CDR3 DNA is TGTGCCAGCAGGTCGAGAGCGGGGACCTACGAGCAGTACTTC. Amino acid sequence: CASRSRAGTYEQYF.

V is TRBV6-1 and J is TRBJ2-3, with 12 bases fitting TRBD2. The V segment lost 1 base and the J segment 1 base; nucleotides outside the gene matches: 3. The V gene's germline CDR1 is MNHNS and CDR2 SASEGT. The CDR3 runs 17 residues. CDR3 protein: CASSEGASGGGTDTQYF. In DNA, the CDR3 is TGTGCCAGCAGTGAAGGGGCTAGCGGGGGGGGCACAGATACGCAGTATTTT.

This clone is a singleton in its sample. The V and J genes are TRBV4-3 and TRBJ2-1, with D unresolved. The CDR3 loop spans 13 amino acids. Trimming cost V 0 bases and J 6 bases, with 6 bases left between them. Germline V gene sequence: CDR1 LGHNA, CDR2 YSLEER. CDR3 nucleotides: TGCGCCAGCAGCCAAGAACTATTCAATGAGCAGTTCTTC. As protein: CASSQELFNEQFF.

A note on this clone: The same CDR3 can be traced to other DNA sequences in this sample. This sequence joins TRBV5-1 and TRBJ2-7; 10 nucleotides line up with TRBD1. V lost 0 bases, J lost 4 bases, and 1 base stayed unmatched. The germline V gene encodes CDR1 SGHRS and CDR2 YFSETQ. The CDR3 is 14 residues long. CDR3 DNA sequence: TGCGCCAGCAGCTTGGGACAGGGGGCTTACGAGCAGTACTTC. It specifies CASSLGQGAYEQYF.

This chain uses TRBV14 with TRBJ2-7, with a possible D match to TRBD2 (6 bases). The CDR3 runs to 13 residues. Germline V lookup: CDR1 SGHDN, CDR2 FVKESK. V was trimmed by 4 bases and J by 5 bases, leaving 12 bases between them. CDR3 loop: CASSPPGGDEQYF. Here the CDR3 DNA reads TGTGCCAGCAGCCCGCCCGGCGGGGACGAGCAGTACTTC.

This clone was recorded only once. V usage is TRBV6-5 and J usage is TRBJ2-5; possibly TRBD2 for D (6 bases). The CDR3 loop spans 14 amino acids. Germline V lookup: CDR1 MNHEY, CDR2 SVGAGI. Trimming removed 0 bases at V and 1 base at J, with 6 bases between. The CDR3 protein is CASSYSSGQETQYF. In DNA, the CDR3 is TGTGCCAGCAGTTACTCTAGCGGCCAAGAGACCCAGTACTTC.

V gene TRBV5-6 combines with J gene TRBJ2-7, with TRBD2 matching over 7 bases. The CDR3 loop spans 14 amino acids. Germline trimming cut 4 bases from V and 5 bases from J; bases unmatched to any gene: 9. Germline V lookup: CDR1 SGHDT, CDR2 YYEEEE. As DNA, the CDR3 is TGTGCCAGCAGCCCCCTGTGGCGGGAGAACGAGCAGTACTTC. This sequence encodes CASSPLWRENEQYF.

The CDR3 region has the DNA TGTGCCAGTAATGACAGGGGGAACACTGAAGCTTTCTTT. It translates to CASNDRGNTEAFF. The rearrangement uses TRBV19 and TRBJ1-1; 8 bases line up with TRBD1. Germline V gene data show CDR1 as LNHDA and CDR2 as SQIVND (reference sequence). V shed 7 bases, J shed 1 base, and the junction held 2 bases outside the gene matches. This CDR3 region has 13 residues. The full variable domain, its missing parts supplied by reference TRBV19 and TRBJ1-1, is DGGITQSPKYLFRKEGQNVTLSCEQNLNHDAMYWYRQDPGQGLRLIYYSQIVNDFQKGDIAEGYSVSREKKESFPLTVTSAQKNPTAFYLCASNDRGNTEAFFGQGTRLTVV.

This chain uses TRBV30 with TRBJ2-1; 13 nucleotides line up with TRBD2. Germline CDR1 is GTSNPN and CDR2 is SVGIG (reference sequence). J lost 12 bases, V lost 5 bases, and 10 bases had no gene match. This CDR3 has 14 residues. The CDR3 DNA sequence: TGTGCCTGGGGACAGGAACGGACTAGCGGGAGGCAGTTCTTC. Translated: CAWGQERTSGRQFF.

The chain joins TRBV7-9 to TRBJ1-1, with 11 bases that match TRBD1. This CDR3 is 13 amino acids long. Germline-derived CDR1 and CDR2 are SEHNR and FQNEAQ (reference sequence). V lost 5 bases and J lost 11; bases outside the gene matches: 7. In DNA, the CDR3 is TGTGCCAGCAGCCCGTCCCGGGACAGGGGGGCTTTCTTT. Translated, it gives CASSPSRDRGAFF.

This clone rates as medium-sized. The chain joins TRBV4-2 to TRBJ2-7; TRBD2 matches at 11 bases. Trimming removed 0 bases from V and 4 bases from J; junction bases left unmatched: 2. Germline V gene lookup returns CDR1 LGHNA and CDR2 YNFKEQ. The CDR3 length is 15 residues. The CDR3, as DNA: TGTGCCAGCAGCCAAGATACTAGCGGGAGTTACGAGCAGTACTTC. Protein: CASSQDTSGSYEQYF.

This chain links TRBV5-1 with TRBJ2-7; 7 bases line up with TRBD2. This CDR3 region has 15 residues. From germline, CDR1 is SGHRS and CDR2 YFSETQ. V gave up 1 base and J gave up 0 bases; unmatched junction bases: 4. Written as DNA, the CDR3 is TGCGCCAGCAGCTTGTTGGGAGGGGCCTCCTACGAGCAGTACTTC. Protein product: CASSLLGGASYEQYF.

The genes are TRBV6-1 and TRBJ1-3, with D tentatively TRBD1 (5 bases). V lost 0 bases and J 10 bases, leaving 19 bases between the germline ends. The germline gives CDR1 MNHNS, CDR2 SASEGT. This CDR3 contains 16 residues. In DNA form, the CDR3 reads TGTGCCAGCAGTGAAGCGGGGGGACTTGTCAGGAGTACCATATATTTT. It yields the protein CASSEAGGLVRSTIYF.

This chain joins TRBV7-2 and TRBJ1-6, with D unclear. Germline lookup yields CDR1 SGHTA and CDR2 FQGNSA. The V end lost 1 base, the J end lost 9 bases, and 7 bases lay between the germline ends. The CDR3 runs to 13 residues. The CDR3 DNA sequence: TGTGCCAGCAGCTTAGAAGGGAGTTCACCCCTCCACTTT. It yields the protein CASSLEGSSPLHF.

The V call is TRBV6-5, the J call TRBJ2-7, with TRBD2 matching over 8 bases. The CDR3 runs to 15 residues. Germline V lookup: CDR1 MNHEY, CDR2 SVGAGI. V gave up 0 bases and J gave up 2 bases; unmatched junction bases: 3. The CDR3, as DNA: TGTGCCAGCAGTTACTCGCAAGCGGGGGCCTACGAGCAGTACTTC. Protein product: CASSYSQAGAYEQYF.